This T cell receptor (beta chain) emerged from a study of CD8+ T cells in alopecia areata. Study-wide background: Spontaneously alopecic C3H/HeJ graft donors, roughly 6-12 months old, gave skin to roughly 6-10-week-old female C3H/HeJ mice. General study findings and limits: Researchers report lesional scalp, most notably alopecia totalis/universalis, outstripped normal scalp in clonality. Relative to mice, TCR sharing across patients was less clear, a difference possibly HLA-related.

This clone was seen a few times. Its specificity is not known. Genes and germline come from the mouse. The CDR3 goes on 4 residues after the read ends, and that part is filled in from the germline J gene. This sample also contains other DNA sequences that code for the same CDR3. Extracted RNA was reverse transcribed into cDNA, the sequencing template. Here immunoSEQ multiplex PCR was the method, and the copy in TCRdb shows in-frame clones only, minus some. The repertoire shows 200,000 to 300,000 clones, none seen only once; the top ten take about 1.1%. The length of the CDR3 is 13 residues. V was cut by 1 base and J by 3 bases, with 7 bases left in between. Germline CDR1 reads NSQYPW; CDR2 reads LRSPGD (reference sequence). After pooling, cutaneous lymph node cells were sorted with CD4, CD8alpha, NKG2D, NKG2ACE and other markers.

Sequenced input: CD4+ T cells sorted from a lymph node. The chain carries TRBV1 and TRBJ2-7, with D perhaps TRBD1 (6 bases). The clonotype comes from a C3H/HeJ mouse with alopecia areata. The strain's MHC type: H2-k. CDR3 protein: CTCSAGTVYEQYF. CDR3 DNA, as far as it was read: TGCACCTGCAGTGCAGGGACAGTCTAT.